This TCR beta chain was observed in a study of blood T cell repertoires in COVID-19. Generated by immunoSEQ multiplex PCR, the TCRdb table keeps only in-frame clones and is missing some. The repertoire consists of about 370,000 clones, with around 91% occurring once and the leading ten covering about 1%. CDR1 is MNHEY and CDR2 is SVGAGI in the germline V gene. V was clipped by 6 bases and J by 8 bases; unmatched bases: 12. The CDR3 is 15 amino acids. The origin of this receptor is a man younger than 30 who had recovered from COVID-19. V usage is TRBV6-5 and J usage is TRBJ1-5; 8 bases line up with TRBD1. Input material: PBMCs or T cells enriched from blood (not recorded which). The CDR3 region is CASRGKGQGWEPQHF. The CDR3 nucleotides are TGTGCCAGCAGAGGAAAAGGACAGGGATGGGAGCCCCAGCATTTT.